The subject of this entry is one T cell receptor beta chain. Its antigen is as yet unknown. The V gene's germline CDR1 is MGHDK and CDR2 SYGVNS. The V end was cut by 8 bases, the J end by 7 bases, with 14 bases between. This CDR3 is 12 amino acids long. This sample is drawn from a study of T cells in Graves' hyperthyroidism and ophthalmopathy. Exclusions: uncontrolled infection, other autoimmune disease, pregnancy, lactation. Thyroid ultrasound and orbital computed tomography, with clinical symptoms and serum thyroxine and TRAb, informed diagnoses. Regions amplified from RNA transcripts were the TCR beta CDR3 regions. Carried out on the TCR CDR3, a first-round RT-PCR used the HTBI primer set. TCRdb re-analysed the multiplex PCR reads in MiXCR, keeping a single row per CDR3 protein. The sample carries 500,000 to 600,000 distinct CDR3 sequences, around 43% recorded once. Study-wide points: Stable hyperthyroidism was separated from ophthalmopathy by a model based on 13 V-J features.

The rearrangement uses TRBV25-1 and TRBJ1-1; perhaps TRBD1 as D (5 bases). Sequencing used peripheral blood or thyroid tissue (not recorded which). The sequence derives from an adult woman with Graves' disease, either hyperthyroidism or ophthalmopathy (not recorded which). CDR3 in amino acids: CASGLRGGEAFF. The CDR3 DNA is TGTGCCAGCGGCCTACGGGGGGGTGAAGCTTTCTTT.